One and the same sample provided the 32 T cell receptor beta chains below, sequenced in a study of cytomegalovirus exposure and HLA in healthy donors. The PCR had 60 Vbeta and 13 Jbeta primers. The repertoire was sequenced with immunoSEQ multiplex PCR; TCRdb's copy has only in-frame clones and lacks some. The sample yields about 190,000 clones, 70% to 75% seen once. What was sequenced was PBMCs. The receptors were sampled from a man aged 25 to 40 in good health and CMV-seropositive.

This clone was seen a single time. In nucleotides, the CDR3 is TGTGCCAGCAGCTTAGGTCGGGCTAGCGGGAGGGAGACCCAGTACTTC. It translates to CASSLGRASGRETQYF. The rearrangement uses TRBV13 and TRBJ2-5; 11 nucleotides match TRBD2. From germline, CDR1 is PRHDT and CDR2 FYEKMQ (reference sequence). The V segment lost 0 bases and the J segment 5 bases; nucleotides outside the gene matches: 5. The CDR3 sequence is 16 residues long.

V is TRBV9 and J is TRBJ1-6; D is ambiguous. This CDR3 contains 14 residues. V lost 5 bases and J lost 6, with 12 bases in between. The germline V gene has CDR1 SGDLS and CDR2 YYNGEE. The CDR3 DNA is TGTGCCAGCAGTGCTCTAGGTTTTAATTCACCCCTCCACTTT. The encoded protein is CASSALGFNSPLHF.

The chain has TRBV2 and TRBJ2-7; TRBD2 might be the D (6 bases). Per germline, CDR1 SNHLY and CDR2 FYNNEI. The CDR3 is made up of 12 amino acids. Trimming took off 2 bases at V and 4 bases at J, with 6 bases between the two ends. The CDR3 sequence is CASSERGYEQYF. CDR3 nucleotides: TGTGCCAGCAGTGAACGGGGGTACGAGCAGTACTTC.

The gene calls are TRBV28 and TRBJ2-7; 10 bases match TRBD1. Germline V gene sequence: CDR1 MDHEN, CDR2 SYDVKM. The CDR3 spans 15 residues. V trimming: 7 bases; J trimming: 6 bases; junction bases outside the gene matches: 12. The CDR3 DNA reads as TGTGCCAGCACACCCCCGGGACAGGGGTTTTCCGAGCAGTACTTC. It yields the protein CASTPPGQGFSEQYF.

This clone has just one count. The rearrangement links TRBV5-4 to TRBJ2-1, with a weak D call TRBD2 (6 bases). The V gene lost 1 base and the J gene lost 6 bases, with 14 bases spanning the gap. The CDR3 loop spans 15 amino acids. Germline V CDR1 and CDR2: SGHNT, YYREEE (reference sequence). The CDR3 DNA is TGTGCCAGCAGCTTGAATGGGGGGAACTTCAATGAGCAGTTCTTC. Residues: CASSLNGGNFNEQFF.

CDR3 region: CSIRVSGSTDTQYF. CDR3 DNA: TGCAGCATTCGGGTTAGCGGGAGTACAGATACGCAGTATTTT. The chain employs TRBV29-1 and TRBJ2-3; TRBD2 matches 9 bases. The CDR3 extends over 14 amino acids. Germline CDR1 and CDR2: SQVTM and ANQGSEA. V lost 8 bases to trimming and J lost 3 bases; unmatched junction nucleotides: 9.

CDR3 loop: CASSRQGESYNSPLHF. The CDR3 bases are TGTGCCAGCAGCCGACAGGGGGAGTCCTATAATTCACCCCTCCACTTT. The V call is TRBV5-6, the J call TRBJ1-6; TRBD1 agrees at 9 bases. V shed 4 bases and J 1 base; nucleotides not matched to a gene: 3. Germline V gene sequence: CDR1 SGHDT, CDR2 YYEEEE. CDR3 length: 16 amino acids.

This sequence joins TRBV7-3 and TRBJ1-1; D perhaps matches TRBD1 (5 bases). This CDR3 has 15 residues. Trimming stripped 2 bases from V and 1 base from J, with 11 bases between. CDR1 is SGHTA, CDR2 FQGTGA, per germline. The CDR3 protein is CASSLDRQRNTEAFF. The DNA of the CDR3 is TGTGCCAGCAGCTTAGACCGACAGCGGAACACTGAAGCTTTCTTT.

This clone was recorded a few times. The V and J genes are TRBV5-6 and TRBJ1-3; D is unresolved. There are 14 residues in the CDR3. V was clipped by 4 bases and J by 5 bases, with 13 bases between them. Per the germline V gene, CDR1 is SGHDT and CDR2 is YYEEEE. CDR3: CASSLPVARNTIYF. CDR3 coding DNA: TGTGCCAGCAGCCTCCCCGTAGCCCGAAACACCATATATTTT. Combining the CDR3 with reference TRBV5-6 and TRBJ1-3 gives the whole variable domain DAGVTQSPTHLIKTRGQQVTLRCSPKSGHDTVSWYQQALGQGPQFIFQYYEEEERQRGNFPDRFSGHQFPNYSSELNVNALLLGDSALYLCASSLPVARNTIYFGEGSWLTVV.

This clone was seen only once. This chain links TRBV6-1 with TRBJ2-5; 8 nucleotides line up with TRBD2. Germline V gene data show CDR1 as MNHNS and CDR2 as SASEGT. This CDR3 comprises 15 residues. Trimming took 2 bases from V and 4 from J; bases not matched to a gene: 6. The CDR3 protein is CASSEHGGAGETQYF. DNA for the CDR3: TGTGCCAGCAGTGAACACGGGGGGGCCGGAGAGACCCAGTACTTC.

The chain combines TRBV5-4 with TRBJ2-3; weak D call: TRBD1 (5 bases). V was clipped by 5 bases and J by 4 bases, with 5 bases between them. The V gene's germline CDR1 is SGHNT and CDR2 YYREEE (reference sequence). The CDR3 spans 11 residues. The CDR3: CASRGADTQYF. DNA of the CDR3: TGTGCCAGCAGAGGGGCAGATACGCAGTATTTT.

The chain uses TRBV29-1 and TRBJ2-5; D is uncertain. The J call is in doubt because the DNA end fits TRBJ2-7 better. The CDR3 has 13 residues. Germline V gene data show CDR1 as SQVTM and CDR2 as ANQGSEA. CDR3 DNA: TGCAGCGTTGAAGATCTTCGAGGCTACGAGCAGTACTTC. Translated, it gives CSVEDLRGYEQYF.

The J gene is TRBJ2-7, the V gene TRBV4-1; the match to TRBD2 covers 8 bases. Looked up from germline, CDR1 is MGHRA and CDR2 is YSYEKL. This CDR3 region has 14 residues. After removal of 9 bases from V and 2 bases from J, the junction contained 9 bases not matched to a gene. Here the CDR3 reads CARTIAGCPYEQYF. The CDR3 nucleotides read TGCGCCAGGACCATAGCGGGGTGCCCCTACGAGCAGTACTTC.

V gene TRBV10-3 combines with J gene TRBJ2-5, with TRBD2 as a possible D gene (6 bases). The CDR3 is 15 amino acids. Germline CDR1 ENHRY, CDR2 SYGVKD. The V end lost 0 bases, the J end lost 3 bases, and 11 bases lay between the germline ends. CDR3 DNA sequence: TGTGCCATCAGTGAGTCAGTAGCGGAAGAAGAGACCCAGTACTTC. Translating it yields CAISESVAEEETQYF.

With regard to this clone: One end of the junction does not line up with germline, which may come from a read error. The chain couples TRBV7-7 to TRBJ1-1; D is ambiguous. The CDR3 runs to 13 residues. CDR1 is SSHAT, CDR2 FNYEAQ, per germline (reference sequence). CDR3 bases: TGTGCTAGCAGCCCAGGATTGAACACTGAAGCTTTCTTT. Translating it yields CASSPGLNTEAFF. The whole variable domain, filled in from reference TRBV7-7 and TRBJ1-1, reads GAGVSQSPRYKVTKRGQDVTLRCDPISSHATLYWYQQALGQGPEFLTYFNYEAQPDKSGLPSDRFSAERPEGSISTLTIQRTEQRDSAMYRCASSPGLNTEAFFGQGTRLTVV.

The chain combines TRBV4-1 with TRBJ2-3; tentative D call: TRBD2 (6 bases). V was trimmed by 1 base and J by 3 bases, leaving 14 bases between them. The CDR3 is 16 residues long. Germline V lookup: CDR1 MGHRA, CDR2 YSYEKL. The CDR3 DNA is TGCGCCAGCAGCCAAGGGGATAGCGGAAGTACAGATACGCAGTATTTT. Translated: CASSQGDSGSTDTQYF.

The chain recombines TRBV2 with TRBJ2-5; 8 nucleotides agree with TRBD1. Germline V CDR1 and CDR2: SNHLY, FYNNEI. This CDR3 has 13 amino acids. Unmatched junction bases numbered 4, after V lost 5 bases and J lost 5 bases. The chain's CDR3 is CASSPDRAETQYF. CDR3 DNA: TGTGCCAGCAGTCCGGACAGGGCGGAGACCCAGTACTTC.

The CDR3 DNA reads TGTGCCAGCAGCGTAGGGGGGACAGGGGGCGTCTATGGCTACACCTTC. Protein: CASSVGGTGGVYGYTF. The chain combines TRBV9 with TRBJ1-2; TRBD1 aligns across 12 bases. With V trimmed by 0 bases and J by 4 bases, 4 bases remained unmatched. The germline CDR1 and CDR2 sequences are SGDLS and YYNGEE. The length of the CDR3 is 16 residues.

The chain joins TRBV10-3 to TRBJ2-1, with 10 bases fitting TRBD2. V shed 2 bases, J shed 6 bases, and the junction held 4 bases outside the gene matches. The CDR3 sequence is 15 residues long. Looked up from germline, CDR1 is ENHRY and CDR2 is SYGVKD. CDR3 sequence: CAISEQVAGGNEQFF. In nucleotides, the CDR3 is TGTGCCATCAGTGAGCAGGTAGCGGGGGGCAATGAGCAGTTCTTC.

The CDR3 DNA is TGTGCCACCGTGGGACTAGCAGTAGGAAATGAGCAGTTCTTC. Translation gives CATVGLAVGNEQFF. The chain combines TRBV19 with TRBJ2-1; 9 positions agree with TRBD2. The CDR3 has 14 residues. V gave up 10 bases and J gave up 7 bases; unmatched junction bases: 11. CDR1 and CDR2 from the germline V gene are LNHDA and SQIVND (reference sequence).

This clone was found once. The V and J genes are TRBV4-1 and TRBJ2-4, with TRBD1 identical over 7 bases. The germline CDR1 and CDR2 sequences are MGHRA and YSYEKL. The CDR3 is 18 amino acids. J lost 0 bases, V lost 1 base, and 9 bases had no gene match. This CDR3 reads CASSQGGTEILAKNIQYF. The CDR3 coding sequence is TGCGCCAGCAGCCAAGGTGGGACAGAGATACTAGCCAAAAACATTCAGTACTTC.

This clone was counted a single time. The chain couples TRBV5-4 to TRBJ1-2; D perhaps matches TRBD1 (5 bases). The germline V gene has CDR1 SGHNT and CDR2 YYREEE (reference sequence). V was shortened by 0 bases and J by 1 base, with 13 bases between the two germline ends. This CDR3 is built from 16 residues. CDR3 region: CASSLGGPSRNYGYTF. CDR3 nucleotides: TGTGCCAGCAGCTTGGGGGGCCCCTCCCGTAACTATGGCTACACCTTC.

This clone has just a few counts. This chain links TRBV30 with TRBJ2-3, with D possibly TRBD2 on 5 matching bases. Trimming stripped 0 bases from V and 2 bases from J, with 12 bases between. The CDR3 extends over 15 amino acids. Germline V gene data show CDR1 as GTSNPN and CDR2 as SVGIG (reference sequence). The CDR3 DNA follows: TGTGCCTGGAGTGTAAATCGACTACCCACAGATACGCAGTATTTT. As protein: CAWSVNRLPTDTQYF.

The chain links TRBV30 to TRBJ1-4; D gene ambiguous. The germline CDR1 and CDR2 sequences are GTSNPN and SVGIG (reference sequence). This CDR3 comprises 12 residues. V dropped 1 base and J dropped 13 bases, with 13 bases sitting between them. The DNA of the CDR3 is TGTGCCTGGAGTGCTTCGGGGAGCGGACTGTTTTTT. Encoded protein: CAWSASGSGLFF. The complete variable domain, with remaining parts taken from reference TRBV30 and TRBJ1-4, reads SQTIHQWPATLVQPVGSPLSLECTVEGTSNPNLYWYRQAAGRGLQLLFYSVGIGQISSEVPQNLSASRPQDRQFILSSKKLLLSDSGFYLCAWSASGSGLFFGSGTQLSVL.

This clone was seen a handful of times. The chain uses TRBV30 and TRBJ2-3; 12 bases agree with TRBD2. J was trimmed by 3 bases and V by 5 bases; bases with no gene match: 9. CDR1 and CDR2 (germline): GTSNPN, SVGIG (reference sequence). The CDR3 covers 16 residues. In nucleotides, the CDR3 is TGTGCCTGGGAACACCTGGGACTAGCGGGTACAGATACGCAGTATTTT. Translated: CAWEHLGLAGTDTQYF.

This chain links TRBV30 with TRBJ2-3, with D possibly TRBD2 on 5 matching bases. This CDR3 comprises 14 residues. CDR1 GTSNPN and CDR2 SVGIG come from the germline V gene (reference sequence). Trimming cost V 2 bases and J 8 bases, with 17 bases left between them. This CDR3 reads CAWSLSGRPGTQYF. CDR3 bases: TGTGCCTGGAGTCTGAGCGGAAGGCCGGGTACGCAGTATTTT.

The chain links TRBV9 to TRBJ2-7; weak D call: TRBD2 (6 bases). Trimming stripped 4 bases from V and 9 bases from J, with 23 bases between. There are 15 residues in the CDR3. Germline assignment: CDR1 SGDLS and CDR2 YYNGEE. The CDR3 protein is CASSTTTGTQALQYF. CDR3 nucleotides: TGTGCCAGCAGCACCACCACCGGGACTCAGGCCCTGCAGTACTTC.

A few counts support this clone. The genes are TRBV4-1 and TRBJ2-7; TRBD2 matches at 12 bases. CDR1 MGHRA and CDR2 YSYEKL come from the germline V gene. CDR3 size: 17 residues. J gave up 2 bases and V 0 bases, and 5 bases lay outside the gene matches. The CDR3 coding sequence is TGCGCCAGCAGCCAAGAAGGCCCTAGCGGGGGGGCCTACGAGCAGTACTTC. It codes for CASSQEGPSGGAYEQYF.

The genes are TRBV7-2 and TRBJ2-7; TRBD1 is a possible D gene (6 bases). This CDR3 is built from 15 residues. Germline V gives CDR1 SGHTA, CDR2 FQGNSA. Trimming took off 2 bases at V and 1 base at J, with 12 bases between the two ends. The CDR3 protein is CASSLLAGASYEQYF. Written as DNA, the CDR3 is TGTGCCAGCAGCTTACTGGCAGGGGCTTCCTACGAGCAGTACTTC.

This chain links TRBV10-3 with TRBJ2-2; 10 bases are a match to TRBD2. Germline assignment: CDR1 ENHRY and CDR2 SYGVKD. Trimming took 6 bases from V and 7 from J; bases not matched to a gene: 5. The CDR3 has 14 amino acids. The chain's CDR3 is CAISAGLAVGELFF. CDR3 nucleotides: TGTGCCATCAGCGCCGGACTAGCGGTCGGGGAGCTGTTTTTT.

The chain employs TRBV7-2 and TRBJ1-2; 7 nucleotides match TRBD1. This CDR3 comprises 17 residues. V lost 1 base to trimming and J lost 8 bases; unmatched junction nucleotides: 16. Germline assignment: CDR1 SGHTA and CDR2 FQGNSA. DNA of the CDR3: TGTGCCAGCAGCTTAGGAAGACAGGGCAGATCGATAAGGGGCTACACCTTC. Its protein is CASSLGRQGRSIRGYTF.

DNA of the CDR3: TGTGCCAGCTCACCAGGGACACTTAGCAATCAGCCCCAGCATTTT. Protein: CASSPGTLSNQPQHF. This chain uses TRBV18 with TRBJ1-5; maybe TRBD1 (6 bases). The V gene lost 2 bases and the J gene lost 0 bases, with 8 bases spanning the gap. The CDR3 is 15 residues long. Germline assignment: CDR1 KGHSH and CDR2 LQKENI.